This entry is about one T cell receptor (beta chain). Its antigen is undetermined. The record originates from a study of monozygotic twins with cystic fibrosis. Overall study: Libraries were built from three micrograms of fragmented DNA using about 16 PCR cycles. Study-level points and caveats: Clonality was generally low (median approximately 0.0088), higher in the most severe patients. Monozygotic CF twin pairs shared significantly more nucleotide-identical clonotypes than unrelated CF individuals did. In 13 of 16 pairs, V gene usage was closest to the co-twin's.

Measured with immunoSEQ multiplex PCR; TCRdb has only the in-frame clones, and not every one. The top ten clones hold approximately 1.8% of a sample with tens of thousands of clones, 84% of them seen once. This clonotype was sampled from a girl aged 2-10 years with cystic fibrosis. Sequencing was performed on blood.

The CDR3 DNA follows: TGTGCCAGCAGCCAAGTCGGGCGAACCTACGAGCAGTACTTC. Encoded protein: CASSQVGRTYEQYF. This rearrangement joins TRBV4-2 to TRBJ2-7; no clear D gene. The CDR3 loop spans 14 amino acids. Trimming took off 1 base at V and 2 bases at J, with 9 bases between the two ends. CDR1 and CDR2 (germline): LGHNA, YNFKEQ.